This TCR beta chain was observed in a study of blood T cell repertoires in COVID-19. Across the whole study: The United States, Italy and Spain supplied acute and convalescent COVID-19 samples.

In the study's own analysis: Reference gene primer amplification gave estimated nucleated cell counts. Generated by immunoSEQ multiplex PCR, the TCRdb table keeps only in-frame clones and is missing some. The DNA was the basis for D and trimming; V, J and clone size are from that table. The sample includes approximately 280,000 clones, over 75% of them seen just once. J gave up 7 bases and V 4 bases, and 5 bases lay outside the gene matches. The V gene's germline CDR1 is SGHVS and CDR2 FNYEAQ. CDR3 size: 14 residues. The TCR sequence derives from a woman between 25 and 40 years old with COVID-19, enrolled during active disease. V gene TRBV7-6 combines with J gene TRBJ2-7; TRBD2 agrees at 12 bases. Material: peripheral blood. CDR3 protein: CASSSTSGSREQYF. The CDR3 nucleotides read TGTGCCAGCAGCTCGACTAGCGGGAGTCGGGAGCAGTACTTC.